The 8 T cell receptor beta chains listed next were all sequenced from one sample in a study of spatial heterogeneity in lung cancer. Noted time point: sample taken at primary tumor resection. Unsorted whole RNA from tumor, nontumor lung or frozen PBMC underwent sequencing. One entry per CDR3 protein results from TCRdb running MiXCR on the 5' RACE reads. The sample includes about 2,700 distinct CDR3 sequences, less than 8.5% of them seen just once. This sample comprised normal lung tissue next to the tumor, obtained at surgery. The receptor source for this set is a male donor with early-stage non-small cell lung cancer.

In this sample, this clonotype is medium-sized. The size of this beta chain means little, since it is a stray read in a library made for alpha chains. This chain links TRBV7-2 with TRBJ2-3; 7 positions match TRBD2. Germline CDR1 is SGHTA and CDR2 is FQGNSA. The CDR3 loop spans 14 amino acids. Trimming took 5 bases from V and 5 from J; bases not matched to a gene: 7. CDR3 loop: CASSPGREEDTQYF. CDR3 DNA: TGTGCCAGCAGCCCTGGGAGGGAGGAAGATACGCAGTATTTT.

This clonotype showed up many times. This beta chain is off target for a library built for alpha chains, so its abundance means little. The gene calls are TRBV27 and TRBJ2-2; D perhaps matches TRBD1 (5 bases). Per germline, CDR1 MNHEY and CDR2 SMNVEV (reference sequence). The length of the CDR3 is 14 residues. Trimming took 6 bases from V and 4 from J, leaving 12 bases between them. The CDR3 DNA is TGTGCCAGCAGACCCGTCGACAGCACCGGGGAGCTGTTTTTT. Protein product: CASRPVDSTGELFF.

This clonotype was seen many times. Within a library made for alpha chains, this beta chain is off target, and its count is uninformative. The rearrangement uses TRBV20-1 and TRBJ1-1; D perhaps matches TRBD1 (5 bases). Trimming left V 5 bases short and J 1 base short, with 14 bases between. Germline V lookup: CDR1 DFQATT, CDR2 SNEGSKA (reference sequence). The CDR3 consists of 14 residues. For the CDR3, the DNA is TGCAGTGCTTTATACCTGGACACGAACACTGAAGCTTTCTTT. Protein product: CSALYLDTNTEAFF.

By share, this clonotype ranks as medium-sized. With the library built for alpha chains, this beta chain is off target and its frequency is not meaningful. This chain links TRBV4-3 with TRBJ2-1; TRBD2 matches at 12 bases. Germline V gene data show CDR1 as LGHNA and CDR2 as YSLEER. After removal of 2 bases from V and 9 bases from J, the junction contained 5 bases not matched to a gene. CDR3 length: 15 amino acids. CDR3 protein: CASSQTSGRLSEQFF. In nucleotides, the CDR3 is TGCGCCAGCAGCCAAACTAGCGGGAGGCTAAGTGAGCAGTTCTTC.

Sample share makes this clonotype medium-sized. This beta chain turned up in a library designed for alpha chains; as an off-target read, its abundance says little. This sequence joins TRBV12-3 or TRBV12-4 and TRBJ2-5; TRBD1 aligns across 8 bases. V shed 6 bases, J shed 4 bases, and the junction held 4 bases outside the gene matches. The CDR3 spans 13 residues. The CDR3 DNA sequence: TGTGCCAGCAGCCCCGGGACAGGAGAGACCCAGTACTTC. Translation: CASSPGTGETQYF.

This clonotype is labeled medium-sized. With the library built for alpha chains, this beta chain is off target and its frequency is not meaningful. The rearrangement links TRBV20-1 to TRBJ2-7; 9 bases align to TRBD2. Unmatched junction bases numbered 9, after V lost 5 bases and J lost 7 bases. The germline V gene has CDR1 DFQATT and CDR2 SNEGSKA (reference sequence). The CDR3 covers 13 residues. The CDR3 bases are TGCAGTGCTGAGACTAGCGGAGGGGGGGAGCAGTACTTC. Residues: CSAETSGGGEQYF.

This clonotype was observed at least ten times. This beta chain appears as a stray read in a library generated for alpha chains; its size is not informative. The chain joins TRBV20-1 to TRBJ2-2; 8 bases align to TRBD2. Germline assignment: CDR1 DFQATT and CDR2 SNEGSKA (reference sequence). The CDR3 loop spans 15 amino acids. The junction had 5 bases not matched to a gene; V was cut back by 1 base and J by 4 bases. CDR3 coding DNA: TGCAGTGCTAGAGCAACGGGAGGGCTCACCGGGGAGCTGTTTTTT. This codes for CSARATGGLTGELFF.

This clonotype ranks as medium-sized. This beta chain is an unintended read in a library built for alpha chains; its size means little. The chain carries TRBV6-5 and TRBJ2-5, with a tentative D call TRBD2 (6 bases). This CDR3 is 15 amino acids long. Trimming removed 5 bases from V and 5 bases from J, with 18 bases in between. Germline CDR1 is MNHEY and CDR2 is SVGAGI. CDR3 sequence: CASSPPAGHGETQYF. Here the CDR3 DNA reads TGTGCCAGCAGTCCTCCCGCGGGGCACGGGGAGACCCAGTACTTC.